The 26 T cell receptor beta chains in this list originate from one sample, sequenced in a study of blood T cell repertoires in COVID-19. Data came from immunoSEQ multiplex PCR; TCRdb stores just in-frame clones and leaves some out. The sample carries about 180,000 clones, over 80% recorded once. The material sequenced was peripheral blood. Receptors originate from a woman in her 40s with COVID-19, enrolled during active disease.

J is TRBJ2-5 and V is TRBV19; D is perhaps TRBD1 (5 bases). V shed 5 bases and J shed 2 bases, with 9 bases lying between them. Germline values: CDR1 LNHDA, CDR2 SQIVND (reference sequence). This CDR3 has 13 amino acids. In DNA form, the CDR3 reads TGTGCCAGTAGTCCCCGACAGCAAGAGACCCAGTACTTC. It encodes CASSPRQQETQYF.

The chain combines TRBV5-4 with TRBJ2-1, with TRBD1 matching 7 bases. V lost 2 bases, J lost 7 bases, and 9 bases stayed unmatched. Germline assignment: CDR1 SGHNT and CDR2 YYREEE (reference sequence). There are 15 residues in the CDR3. The CDR3 loop reads CASSFPFRGWNEQFF. DNA of the CDR3: TGTGCCAGCAGCTTCCCCTTCAGGGGGTGGAATGAGCAGTTCTTC.

The chain carries TRBV5-4 and TRBJ2-1, with 8 bases lining up with TRBD1. Per the germline V gene, CDR1 is SGHNT and CDR2 is YYREEE (reference sequence). The V and J ends lost 5 bases and 2 bases, in that order; junction bases with no gene match: 12. This CDR3 region has 17 residues. CDR3 loop: CASSDLLTGGTYNEQFF. CDR3 DNA: TGTGCCAGCAGTGATCTATTAACAGGGGGGACCTACAATGAGCAGTTCTTC.

The chain joins TRBV18 to TRBJ1-6; 8 nucleotides match TRBD1. CDR3 length: 16 residues. The V gene end was trimmed by 5 bases and the J gene end by 10 bases; junction bases not matched to a gene: 13. The germline V gene has CDR1 KGHSH and CDR2 LQKENI. CDR3 sequence: CASSSRTGRGDSPLHF. The CDR3 bases are TGTGCCAGCTCATCTCGGACAGGGCGCGGCGACTCACCCCTCCACTTT. Drawing the rest from reference TRBV18 and TRBJ1-6, the complete variable domain is NAGVMQNPRHLVRRRGQEARLRCSPMKGHSHVYWYRQLPEEGLKFMVYLQKENIIDESGMPKERFSAEFPKEGPSILRIQQVVRGDSAAYFCASSSRTGRGDSPLHFGNGTRLTVT.

In DNA, the CDR3 is TGTGCCAGCAGTGACCTCACAGGGGGCGATGAAAAACTGTTTTTT. It is translated as CASSDLTGGDEKLFF. The gene calls are TRBV2 and TRBJ1-4; 9 bases fit TRBD1. The CDR3 loop spans 15 amino acids. From germline, CDR1 is SNHLY and CDR2 FYNNEI. V lost 3 bases to trimming and J lost 6 bases; unmatched junction nucleotides: 5. Full variable domain (missing parts from reference TRBV2 and TRBJ1-4): EPEVTQTPSHQVTQMGQEVILRCVPISNHLYFYWYRQILGQKVEFLVSFYNNEISEKSEIFDDQFSVERPDGSNFTLKIRSTKLEDSAMYFCASSDLTGGDEKLFFGSGTQLSVL.

The rearrangement joins TRBV27 to TRBJ1-1; TRBD1 aligns across 7 bases. CDR1 is MNHEY, CDR2 SMNVEV, per germline (reference sequence). V was pared by 5 bases and J by 5 bases, with 8 bases of the junction left unmatched. The CDR3 covers 14 residues. CDR3 nucleotides: TGTGCCAGCAGTCCGGGACAGACCCGTACTGAAGCTTTCTTT. It yields the protein CASSPGQTRTEAFF.

The rearrangement joins TRBV5-1 to TRBJ1-5; the D is unclear. The CDR3 runs to 13 residues. The germline CDR1 and CDR2 sequences are SGHRS and YFSETQ. V lost 5 bases and J lost 7, with 13 bases in between. CDR3 in amino acids: CASSIAAEQPQHF. The CDR3 DNA reads as TGCGCCAGCAGTATCGCTGCAGAACAGCCCCAGCATTTT.

The rearrangement joins TRBV3-1 (or the pseudogene TRBV3-2) to TRBJ2-2; the D gene is possibly TRBD1 (5 bases). V lost 0 bases and J lost 9, with 5 bases in between. Germline CDR1 LGHDT, CDR2 YNNKEL (reference sequence). This CDR3 has 12 amino acids. The CDR3 DNA sequence: TGTGCCAGCAGCCAAGAGGGGCGGGAGCTGTTTTTT. Translating it yields CASSQEGRELFF.

This chain connects TRBV19 to TRBJ2-4; 12 bases match TRBD2. Germline CDR1 is LNHDA and CDR2 is SQIVND (reference sequence). The CDR3 consists of 16 residues. The V gene end was trimmed by 4 bases and the J gene end by 6 bases; junction bases not matched to a gene: 7. In DNA, the CDR3 is TGTGCCAGTAGTAGGGGGACTAGCGGGTTTGGAAACATTCAGTACTTC. It codes for CASSRGTSGFGNIQYF.

This clone is a singleton in its sample. This chain joins TRBV15 and TRBJ1-2; D is ambiguous. The CDR3 length is 15 residues. The germline CDR1 and CDR2 sequences are LNHNV and YYDKDF (reference sequence). The V end lost 0 bases, the J end lost 4 bases, and 12 bases lay between the germline ends. CDR3 region: CATSRDRSAPYGYTF. The CDR3 nucleotides are TGTGCCACCAGCAGAGACAGGTCGGCTCCCTATGGCTACACCTTC.

The sample holds one count of this clone. The rearrangement links TRBV10-3 to TRBJ2-5, with D hard to call. The CDR3 loop spans 12 amino acids. V was pared by 4 bases and J by 5 bases, with 8 bases between. Germline values: CDR1 ENHRY, CDR2 SYGVKD. The CDR3, as DNA: TGTGCCATCAGTGTTACCGGGGAGACCCAGTACTTC. This translates into CAISVTGETQYF.

CDR3 in DNA: TGTGCCAGCAGCAATCCAGGGGCCTATGGCTACACCTTC. Translated, it gives CASSNPGAYGYTF. V usage is TRBV21-1 and J usage is TRBJ1-2; TRBD1, as called in the table, went unchecked against the DNA. TRBV21-1 is assigned pseudogene status. The CDR3 runs 13 residues.

To note about this clone: Within the sample, other DNA sequences also encode this same CDR3. This chain joins TRBV6-4 and TRBJ1-1; D is unresolved. Germline V gene sequence: CDR1 MRHNA, CDR2 SNTAGT. This CDR3 has 13 residues. The V end lost 2 bases, the J end lost 1 base, and 5 bases lay between the germline ends. CDR3 region: CASSDRENTEAFF. The CDR3 nucleotides are TGTGCCAGCAGTGACCGGGAGAACACTGAAGCTTTCTTT.

The J gene is TRBJ2-2, the V gene TRBV11-2; the D is unclear. The germline V gene encodes CDR1 SGHAT and CDR2 FQNNGV. The CDR3 is made up of 14 amino acids. Trimming pared 5 bases from V and 2 bases from J, leaving 9 bases between. The CDR3 sequence: CASSANRNTGELFF. CDR3 nucleotides: TGTGCCAGCAGCGCAAACAGAAACACCGGGGAGCTGTTTTTT.

The rearrangement uses TRBV6-6 and TRBJ1-5; 7 bases match TRBD1. V shed 6 bases and J 0 bases; nucleotides not matched to a gene: 8. The CDR3 runs 16 residues. Looked up from germline, CDR1 is MNHNY and CDR2 is SVGAGI (reference sequence). CDR3 loop: CASRRMGQNSNQPQHF. The CDR3 nucleotides are TGTGCCAGCAGACGGATGGGACAGAATAGCAATCAGCCCCAGCATTTT.

The chain uses TRBV2 and TRBJ1-2; D is possibly TRBD1 (6 bases). The CDR3 contains 13 residues. V was clipped by 7 bases and J by 8 bases, with 17 bases between them. Germline-derived CDR1 and CDR2 are SNHLY and FYNNEI. CDR3 in amino acids: CASTEGGVRGYTF. CDR3 DNA sequence: TGTGCCAGCACCGAAGGGGGAGTGAGAGGCTACACCTTC.

V and J are TRBV27 and TRBJ1-1; D is ambiguous. Germline-derived CDR1 and CDR2 are MNHEY and SMNVEV (reference sequence). Trimming removed 2 bases from V and 1 base from J, with 14 bases in between. The CDR3 loop spans 16 amino acids. In DNA form, the CDR3 reads TGTGCCAGCAGTTTAAAGGTTTACAGTTCGAACACTGAAGCTTTCTTT. Its protein is CASSLKVYSSNTEAFF.

The chain combines TRBV27 with TRBJ1-3; no clear D. CDR3 length equals 15 residues. The V gene's germline CDR1 is MNHEY and CDR2 SMNVEV (reference sequence). The V end was cut by 0 bases, the J end by 2 bases, with 8 bases between. The CDR3 nucleotides are TGTGCCAGCAGTTTATCGAGTCTAACTGGAAACACCATATATTTT. Amino acid sequence: CASSLSSLTGNTIYF.

For the CDR3, the DNA is TGTGCTAGTGGTTTGGGGCAGGGCACCATATATTTT. Protein: CASGLGQGTIYF. The chain recombines TRBV12-5 with TRBJ1-3; D may be TRBD1 (5 bases). Germline V gene sequence: CDR1 LGHNT, CDR2 FRNRAP. This CDR3 region has 12 residues. Deletions cut 1 base from V and 9 bases from J, with 7 bases between. The variable domain in full, with the rest retrieved from reference TRBV12-5 and TRBJ1-3, is DARVTQTPRHKVTEMGQEVTMRCQPILGHNTVFWYRQTMMQGLELLAYFRNRAPLDDSGMPKDRFSAEMPDATLATLKIQPSEPRDSAVYFCASGLGQGTIYFGEGSWLTVV.

This chain links TRBV20-1 with TRBJ1-5; 10 positions agree with TRBD1. J lost 4 bases, V lost 3 bases, and 9 bases had no gene match. This CDR3 has 16 amino acids. Germline CDR1 DFQATT, CDR2 SNEGSKA (reference sequence). CDR3 in DNA: TGCAGTGCTAGTAGCAGACGGGACAGGGGAAATCAGCCCCAGCATTTT. Translating gives CSASSRRDRGNQPQHF.

The sample holds many counts of this clone. The chain recombines TRBV7-9 with TRBJ1-2, with D uncertain. Trimming removed 1 base from V and 8 bases from J, with 11 bases in between. This CDR3 is 13 amino acids long. Germline V lookup: CDR1 SEHNR, CDR2 FQNEAQ (reference sequence). This chain's CDR3 is CASSLGGGGGYTF. CDR3 sequence (DNA): TGTGCCAGCAGCTTAGGAGGAGGCGGAGGCTACACCTTC. The full variable domain, completed using reference TRBV7-9 and TRBJ1-2, is DTGVSQNPRHKITKRGQNVTFRCDPISEHNRLYWYRQTLGQGPEFLTYFQNEAQLEKSRLLSDRFSAERPKGSFSTLEIQRTEQGDSAMYLCASSLGGGGGYTFGSGTRLTVV.

This chain uses TRBV6-5 with TRBJ2-7, with D possibly being TRBD1 (5 bases). V gave up 8 bases and J gave up 4 bases, with 15 bases separating them. This CDR3 has 13 residues. Germline-derived CDR1 and CDR2 are MNHEY and SVGAGI. The CDR3 DNA follows: TGTGCCAGCTCGTCCTTGACAGATTACGAGCAGTACTTC. The encoded protein is CASSSLTDYEQYF.

The chain has TRBV14 and TRBJ2-7; 10 positions agree with TRBD1. The germline V gene encodes CDR1 SGHDN and CDR2 FVKESK. The J segment lost 2 bases and the V segment lost 3 bases, leaving 7 bases of the junction unmatched. This CDR3 region has 16 residues. The CDR3 sequence: CASSQGTGTGAYEQYF. The CDR3 nucleotides are TGTGCCAGCAGCCAGGGCACCGGGACAGGGGCCTACGAGCAGTACTTC.

This clone was picked up one time. The chain joins TRBV27 to TRBJ1-1; possibly TRBD1 for D (5 bases). This CDR3 spans 15 amino acids. Trimming stripped 0 bases from V and 4 bases from J, with 12 bases between. The germline CDR1 and CDR2 sequences are MNHEY and SMNVEV (reference sequence). CDR3 residues: CASSLSMGGFTEAFF. The CDR3 DNA reads TGTGCCAGCAGTTTATCGATGGGGGGTTTCACTGAAGCTTTCTTT.

The chain is built from TRBV5-1 and TRBJ1-3, with TRBD1 matching 7 bases. With 2 bases clipped from V and 2 bases from J, the junction kept 7 bases outside the gene matches. Germline V gives CDR1 SGHRS, CDR2 YFSETQ. The CDR3 runs 16 residues. CDR3 loop: CASSLTGAGAGNTIYF. The CDR3 DNA follows: TGCGCCAGCAGCTTAACAGGGGCAGGAGCTGGAAACACCATATATTTT.

Here the CDR3 reads CASSYSTGQGRYGYTF. CDR3 in DNA: TGTGCCAGCAGTTACTCCACGGGACAGGGACGCTATGGCTACACCTTC. The chain combines TRBV6-5 with TRBJ1-2, with 9 nucleotides matching TRBD1. This CDR3 is 16 amino acids long. Unmatched junction bases numbered 6, after V lost 0 bases and J lost 4 bases. Per germline, CDR1 MNHEY and CDR2 SVGAGI.